A selection of T cell receptor beta chains follows, all from one sample in a study of cytomegalovirus exposure and HLA in healthy donors. TCRdb keeps only in-frame clones here, not all; method: immunoSEQ multiplex PCR. This table holds approximately 38,000 clones. The sample was PBMCs. Receptor source: a man between 35 and 55 years old in good health and CMV-seropositive. Each CDR3 is given with its conserved first and last residue. D genes are given only for firm matches.

v_call	d_call	j_call	cdr3_aa	cdr3_nt
TRBV25-1	TRBD1	TRBJ2-5	CASKPRTGIVKETQYF	TGTGCCAGCAAACCCCGGACAGGGATCGTCAAAGAGACCCAGTACTTC
TRBV5-1	.	TRBJ2-3	CASSPIGGAPTDTQYF	TGCGCCAGCAGCCCCATCGGGGGAGCTCCCACAGATACGCAGTATTTT
TRBV2	TRBD1	TRBJ1-2	CASRKAGTGVRYTF	TGTGCCAGTAGAAAAGCCGGGACAGGGGTTCGCTACACCTTC
TRBV19	.	TRBJ2-1	CASSPEDLLGNEQFF	TGTGCCAGTAGTCCCGAGGACTTGCTGGGTAATGAGCAGTTCTTC
TRBV5-5	TRBD2	TRBJ2-7	CASSLVGLAATRSFF	TGTGCCAGCAGCTTAGTGGGACTAGCGGCGACAAGGAGCTTCTTC
TRBV19	TRBD2	TRBJ2-3	CASSSGRTDTQYF	TGTGCCAGTAGTAGCGGGAGAACAGATACGCAGTATTTT
TRBV2	TRBD2	TRBJ2-1	CASSKIAGSYNEQFF	TGTGCCAGCAGCAAGATAGCGGGATCCTACAATGAGCAGTTCTTC
TRBV10-1	.	TRBJ2-1	CASSRTGYNEQFF	TGCGCCAGCAGTCGGACTGGTTACAATGAGCAGTTCTTC
TRBV2	TRBD1	TRBJ1-4	CASSATGGSNEKLFF	TGTGCCAGCAGTGCCACAGGGGGAAGTAATGAAAAACTGTTTTTT
TRBV19	.	TRBJ1-2	CASSLRGDYGYTF	TGTGCCAGTAGCCTAAGAGGAGACTATGGCTACACCTTC
TRBV25-1	.	TRBJ1-1	CASSESPGSEAFF	TGTGCCAGCAGTGAATCCCCGGGTAGTGAAGCTTTCTTT
TRBV4-2	.	TRBJ1-5	CASSQRGGNQPQHF	TGTGCCAGCAGCCAAAGGGGCGGCAATCAGCCCCAGCATTTT
TRBV9	.	TRBJ2-7	CASSVRPSAYEQYF	TGTGCCAGCAGCGTTCGCCCCAGCGCCTACGAGCAGTACTTC
TRBV9	TRBD2	TRBJ2-3	CASSVQTSGSGTDTQYF	TGTGCCAGCAGCGTACAAACTAGCGGGAGTGGCACAGATACGCAGTATTTT
TRBV5-1	TRBD1	TRBJ1-1	CASSLQPGGAGTEAFF	TGCGCCAGCAGCCTCCAACCAGGGGGAGCGGGCACTGAAGCTTTCTTT
TRBV19	.	TRBJ2-7	CASRFPSPELAYEQYF	TGTGCCAGTAGGTTTCCCAGCCCGGAGCTAGCGTACGAGCAGTACTTC
TRBV11-1	.	TRBJ2-5	CASSPDRLETQYF	TGTGCCAGCAGTCCCGACAGGCTAGAGACCCAGTACTTC
TRBV5-1	.	TRBJ2-3	CASSSGGGGDTQYF	TGCGCCAGCAGCTCGGGAGGAGGGGGAGATACGCAGTATTTT
TRBV6-6	.	TRBJ1-2	CASTETDTYGYTF	TGTGCCAGCACTGAGACTGATACCTATGGCTACACCTTC
TRBV30	.	TRBJ2-5	CAWSVRLGTQETQYF	TGTGCCTGGAGCGTTCGACTAGGGACCCAAGAGACCCAGTACTTC
TRBV5-1	TRBD2	TRBJ2-7	CASSGGLATYEQYF	TGCGCCAGCAGCGGAGGACTAGCCACCTACGAGCAGTACTTC
TRBV15	.	TRBJ2-5	CATSRGAEETQYF	TGTGCCACCAGCAGGGGGGCCGAAGAGACCCAGTACTTC
TRBV9	TRBD2	TRBJ2-7	CASSVGGGSGRGEQYF	TGTGCCAGCAGCGTAGGCGGTGGTAGCGGGAGGGGGGAGCAGTACTTC
TRBV7-9	TRBD2	TRBJ2-7	CASSLGGTSDYEQYF	TGTGCCAGCAGCTTAGGAGGGACTAGTGACTACGAGCAGTACTTC
TRBV6-5	.	TRBJ1-2	CASRTVYGYTF	TGTGCCAGTAGGACAGTCTATGGCTACACCTTC
TRBV30	TRBD2	TRBJ2-1	CAWSRGLAGGGEQFF	TGTGCCTGGAGTAGGGGACTAGCGGGAGGGGGTGAGCAGTTCTTC
TRBV5-1	.	TRBJ2-7	CASSPGDSLNYEQYF	TGCGCCAGCAGCCCGGGGGACAGCCTAAACTACGAGCAGTACTTC
TRBV2	.	TRBJ1-1	CASSDPGRRGAFF	TGTGCCAGCAGTGACCCCGGGCGAAGGGGAGCTTTCTTT
TRBV5-4	TRBD1	TRBJ2-7	CASSLAGTGLSYEQYF	TGTGCCAGCAGCTTGGCCGGGACAGGGTTATCCTACGAGCAGTACTTC
TRBV6-4	.	TRBJ2-2	CASSIDSHTGELFF	TGTGCCAGCAGTATTGATAGCCACACCGGGGAGCTGTTTTTT
TRBV6-5	TRBD2	TRBJ2-1	CASSGGRRNEQFF	TGTGCCAGCAGCGGGGGGAGGAGGAATGAGCAGTTCTTC
TRBV30	.	TRBJ1-1	CACFRGNTEAFF	TGTGCCTGCTTCCGAGGGAACACTGAAGCTTTCTTT
TRBV2	.	TRBJ1-2	CASSKTVDGYTF	TGTGCCAGCAGTAAGACAGTGGATGGCTACACCTTC
TRBV6-4	.	TRBJ2-4	CASSDSTAGKNIQYF	TGTGCCAGCAGTGACTCGACCGCCGGGAAAAACATTCAGTACTTC
TRBV5-1	TRBD1	TRBJ1-6	CASSPRPTGSGSPLHF	TGCGCCAGCAGCCCGAGACCGACAGGGAGCGGTTCACCCCTCCACTTT